The source of this T cell receptor beta chain is a study of blood T cell repertoires in COVID-19. On the study more broadly: Samples taken during acute and convalescent COVID-19 were collected in the United States, Italy and Spain. From T cells, B-cell-depleted T cells, or PBMCs came the material, which was cDNA or gDNA.

The data were produced by immunoSEQ multiplex PCR, yet TCRdb's version contains in-frame clones alone and is incomplete. Among some 150,000 clones, more than 65% were seen once, and the ten largest hold almost 10%. The length of the CDR3 is 15 residues. Germline CDR1 is SGHTA and CDR2 is FQGTGA. The ends were cut back, 0 bases at V and 1 base at J, with 6 bases in the middle. This sequence was found in a woman in her fifties or sixties with acute or convalescent COVID-19. The sequenced sample consisted of peripheral blood. The gene calls are TRBV7-3 and TRBJ2-2, with D uncertain. This CDR3 is CASSLTAGNTGELFF. CDR3 nucleotides: TGTGCCAGCAGCTTAACCGCAGGGAACACCGGGGAGCTGTTTTTT.